The 2 T cell receptor beta chains below all came from one sample that was sequenced in a study of blood T cell repertoires in COVID-19. Produced via immunoSEQ multiplex PCR; TCRdb's table is partial and in-frame only. The sample has roughly 310,000 clones; around 90% are singletons. The sequenced sample was PBMCs or T cells enriched from blood (not recorded which). These receptors all come from a man in his sixties who had recovered from COVID-19.

This clone has just one count. The J gene is TRBJ1-3, the V gene TRBV30; TRBD1 agrees at 10 bases. Germline CDR1 GTSNPN, CDR2 SVGIG (reference sequence). V was pared by 3 bases and J by 4 bases, with 3 bases of the junction left unmatched. This CDR3 contains 14 residues. The CDR3 bases are TGTGCCTGGAGGACAGGGGGCGCAGGAAACACCATATATTTT. Protein: CAWRTGGAGNTIYF.

The V and J genes are TRBV12-5 and TRBJ1-5, with TRBD1 matching over 10 bases. V shed 1 base, J shed 6 bases, and the junction held 6 bases outside the gene matches. The CDR3 totals 16 residues. CDR1 and CDR2 (germline): LGHNT, FRNRAP. CDR3 loop: CASGLGDRGRFQPQHF. The CDR3 DNA reads as TGTGCTAGTGGTTTGGGTGACAGGGGGCGTTTTCAGCCCCAGCATTTT.